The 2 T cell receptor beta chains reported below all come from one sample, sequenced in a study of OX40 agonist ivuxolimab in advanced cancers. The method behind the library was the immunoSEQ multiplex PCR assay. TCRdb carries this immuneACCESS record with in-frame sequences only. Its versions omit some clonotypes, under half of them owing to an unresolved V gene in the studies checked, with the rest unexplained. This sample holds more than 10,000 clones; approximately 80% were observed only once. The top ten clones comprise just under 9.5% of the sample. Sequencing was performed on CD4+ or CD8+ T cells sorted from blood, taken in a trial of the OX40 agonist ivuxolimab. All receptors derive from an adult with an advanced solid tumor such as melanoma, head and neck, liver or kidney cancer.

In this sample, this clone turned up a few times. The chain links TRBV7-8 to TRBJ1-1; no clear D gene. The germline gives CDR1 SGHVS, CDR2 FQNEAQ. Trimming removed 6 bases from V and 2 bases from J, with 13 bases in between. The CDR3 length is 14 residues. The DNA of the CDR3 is TGTGCCAGCAGGGAACGGCCGGACAACACTGAAGCTTTCTTT. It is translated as CASRERPDNTEAFF. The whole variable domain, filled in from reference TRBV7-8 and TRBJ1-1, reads GAGVSQSPRYKVAKRGQDVALRCDPISGHVSLFWYQQALGQGPEFLTYFQNEAQLDKSGLPSDRFFAERPEGSVSTLKIQRTQQEDSAVYLCASRERPDNTEAFFGQGTRLTVV.

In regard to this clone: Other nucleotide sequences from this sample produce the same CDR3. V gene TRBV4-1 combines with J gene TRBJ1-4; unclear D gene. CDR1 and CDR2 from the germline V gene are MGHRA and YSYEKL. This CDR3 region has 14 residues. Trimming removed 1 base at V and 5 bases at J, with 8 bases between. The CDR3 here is CASSQGTGNEKLFF. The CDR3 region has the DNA TGCGCCAGCAGCCAAGGGACGGGAAATGAAAAACTGTTTTTT.